A selection of T cell receptor beta chains follows, all from one sample in a study of CD8+CD57+ T cells in acquired aplastic anemia. TCRdb redid the calling of the reads with MiXCR, one entry per CDR3 protein. Of 250,000 to 300,000 distinct CDR3 sequences in the sample, around 60% were seen once. The sequencing input was sorted CD4+, CD8+, or CD8+CD57+ T cells (not recorded which) from PBMCs. The receptors come from a human donor with severe aplastic anemia or a healthy control (not recorded which). The CDR3 runs from the conserved cysteine through the conserved F or W. A D gene is named only where the DNA matches it firmly. Clone size is shown for a subset of rows, as once, few, many or a class of expanded clone.

few	NA	TRBV7-9	TRBJ2-7	TGTGCCAGCAGCCAGTGGGCCTCGGAGTCCGAGCAGTACTTC	CASSQWASESEQYF
NA	NA	TRBV20-1	TRBJ1-5	TGCAGTGCTACCAAGCCGGGACATGTTATTCAGCCCCAGCATTTT	CSATKPGHVIQPQHF
many	NA	TRBV7-9	TRBJ2-2	TGTGCCAGCAGCTCCCCAGGGAGACGGACCGGGGAGCTGTTTTTT	CASSSPGRRTGELFF
few	TRBD1	TRBV9	TRBJ2-7	TGTGCCAGCAGCTCCGTTCGGGACAGGGGACGCGAGCAGTACTTC	CASSSVRDRGREQYF
NA	TRBD1	TRBV24-1	TRBJ2-6	TGTGCCACCAGTGGCCCGGGACAGAGCTCTGGGGCCAACGTCCTGACTTTC	CATSGPGQSSGANVLTF
NA	NA	TRBV2	TRBJ1-2	TGTGCCAGCAGGAACGGGGGGTCCTATGGCTACACCTTC	CASRNGGSYGYTF
many	NA	TRBV20-1	TRBJ2-1	TGCAGTGCTGAGGGGCAGGGACCCTACAATGAGCAGTTCTTC	CSAEGQGPYNEQFF
NA	TRBD2	TRBV5-1	TRBJ2-1	TGCGCCAGCAGCTGGACTAGCGGGGGGGTCTCCTACAATGAGCAGTTCTTC	CASSWTSGGVSYNEQFF
many	TRBD1	TRBV28	TRBJ1-5	TGTGCCAGCAGTTCACTCGGACAGGGGGCTGGCAATCAGCCCCAGCATTTT	CASSSLGQGAGNQPQHF
NA	TRBD1	TRBV29-1	TRBJ2-5	TGCAGCGTTGAGGCCGACAGGGGGCTAGACCGCTTCCAAGAGACCCAGTACTTC	CSVEADRGLDRFQETQYF
NA	NA	TRBV5-1	TRBJ2-3	TGCGCCAGCCAACAGGGAGGTACGCAGTATTTT	CASQQGGTQYF
NA	TRBD2	TRBV10-3	TRBJ2-7	TGTGCCATCCAGGGGACTAGCGGGGCCTACGAGCAGTACTTC	CAIQGTSGAYEQYF
many	TRBD1	TRBV7-9	TRBJ2-6	TGTGCCAGCACCGGACAGGGGGGTCCTGGGGCCAACGTCCTGACTTTC	CASTGQGGPGANVLTF
few	NA	TRBV5-1	TRBJ1-2	TGCGCCAGCAGCCCGGGAGATTATGGCTACGCCTTC	CASSPGDYGYAF
NA	NA	TRBV3-1	TRBJ2-1	TGTGCCAGCAGCCAAGAAAGAGGGTATGAGCAGTTCTTC	CASSQERGYEQFF
few	TRBD2	TRBV7-6	TRBJ2-1	TGTGCCAGCAGCTTAGAAAGCGGGAGCCACAATGAGCAGTTCTTC	CASSLESGSHNEQFF
many	NA	TRBV6-5	TRBJ2-1	TGTGCCAGCAGTTATCGACCGACAAGTTACAATGAGCAGTTCTTC	CASSYRPTSYNEQFF
NA	NA	TRBV5-1	TRBJ1-6	TGCGCCAGCAGCTTGGCAGCGAATTCACCCCTCCACTTT	CASSLAANSPLHF
NA	TRBD2	TRBV24-1	TRBJ2-3	TGTGCCACCAGTGACGGGACTAGGAATTTGAATACGCAGTATTTT	CATSDGTRNLNTQYF
NA	NA	TRBV9	TRBJ1-6	TGTGCCAGCAGCGTAGGGGCTGCTTCACCCCTCCACTTT	CASSVGAASPLHF
NA	NA	TRBV20-1	TRBJ2-7	TGCAGTGCTACGGCACCTCTAGCCCAACCTCCCTACGAGCAGTACTTC	CSATAPLAQPPYEQYF
NA	NA	TRBV2	TRBJ2-7	TGTGCCAGCAGTGAAAACCAGGTTTCCTACGAGCAGTACTTC	CASSENQVSYEQYF
NA	TRBD2	TRBV7-2	TRBJ2-1	TGTGCCAGCATACTAATGGCGGGAGCTTACAATGAGCAGTTCTTC	CASILMAGAYNEQFF
NA	NA	TRBV20-1	TRBJ2-7	TGCAGTGCGTACCTCGGGGCCGCTGACGAGCAGTACTTC	CSAYLGAADEQYF
many	NA	TRBV5-1	TRBJ1-5	TGCGCCAGCAGCCCGGGACTAGGGAATCAGCCCCAGCATTTT	CASSPGLGNQPQHF